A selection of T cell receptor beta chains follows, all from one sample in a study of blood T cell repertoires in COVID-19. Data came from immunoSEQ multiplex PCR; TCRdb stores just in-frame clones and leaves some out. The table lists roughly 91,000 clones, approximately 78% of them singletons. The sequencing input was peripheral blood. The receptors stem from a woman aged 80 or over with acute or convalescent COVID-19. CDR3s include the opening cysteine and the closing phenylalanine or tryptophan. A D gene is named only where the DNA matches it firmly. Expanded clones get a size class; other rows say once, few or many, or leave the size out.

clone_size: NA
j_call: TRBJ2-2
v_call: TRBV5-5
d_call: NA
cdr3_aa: CASSRDTGNTGELFF
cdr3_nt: TGTGCCAGCAGCCGCGACACAGGGAACACCGGGGAGCTGTTTTTT

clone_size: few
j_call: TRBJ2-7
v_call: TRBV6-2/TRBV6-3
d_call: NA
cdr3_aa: CASSSPAPVEQYF
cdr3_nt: TGTGCCAGCAGTTCCCCCGCCCCGGTCGAGCAGTACTTC

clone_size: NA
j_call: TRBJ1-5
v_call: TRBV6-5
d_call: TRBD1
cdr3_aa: CASSYKQDRGQPQHF
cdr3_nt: TGTGCCAGCAGTTACAAGCAGGACAGGGGTCAGCCCCAGCATTTT

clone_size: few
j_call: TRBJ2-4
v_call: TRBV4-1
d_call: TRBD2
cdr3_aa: CASSPDRGGPSGRKNIQYF
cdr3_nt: TGCGCCAGCAGCCCCGACCGAGGGGGGCCTAGCGGGAGGAAAAACATTCAGTACTTC

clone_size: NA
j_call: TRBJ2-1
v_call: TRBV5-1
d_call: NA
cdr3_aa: CASSLSQPGGNEQFF
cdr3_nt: TGCGCCAGCAGCTTGAGCCAGCCCGGAGGGAATGAGCAGTTCTTC

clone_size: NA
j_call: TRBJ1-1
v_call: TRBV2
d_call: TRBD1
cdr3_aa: CATAGQGTTNTEAFF
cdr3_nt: TGTGCCACCGCGGGACAGGGCACTACGAACACTGAAGCTTTCTTT

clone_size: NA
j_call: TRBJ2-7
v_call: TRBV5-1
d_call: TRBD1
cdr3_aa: CASSLGGTAITDEQYF
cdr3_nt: TGCGCCAGCAGCTTGGGGGGGACAGCTATAACGGACGAGCAGTACTTC

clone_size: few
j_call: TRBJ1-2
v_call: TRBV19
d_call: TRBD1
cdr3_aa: CASSILSGGRGYTF
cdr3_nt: TGTGCCAGTAGTATACTCTCAGGGGGCCGTGGCTACACCTTC

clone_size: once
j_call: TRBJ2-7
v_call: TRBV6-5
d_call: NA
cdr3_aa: CASRHTYEQYF
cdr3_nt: TGTGCCAGCAGACACACCTACGAGCAGTACTTC

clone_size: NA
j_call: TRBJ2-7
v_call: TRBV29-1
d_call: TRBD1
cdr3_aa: CSVGVTGGKYEQYF
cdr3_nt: TGCAGCGTTGGAGTAACAGGGGGAAAATACGAGCAGTACTTC

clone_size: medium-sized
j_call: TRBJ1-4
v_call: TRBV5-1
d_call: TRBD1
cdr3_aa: CASSSVDRGRLNEKLFF
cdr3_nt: TGCGCCAGCAGCTCCGTGGACAGGGGACGCCTCAATGAAAAACTGTTTTTT

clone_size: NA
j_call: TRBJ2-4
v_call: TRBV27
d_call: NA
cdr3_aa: CASSLSPTKNIQYF
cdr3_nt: TGTGCCAGCAGTTTATCCCCAACCAAAAACATTCAGTACTTC

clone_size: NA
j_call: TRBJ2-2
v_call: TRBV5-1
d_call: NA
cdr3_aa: CASSLLSSEVGELFF
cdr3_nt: TGCGCCAGCAGCTTGCTGTCTAGCGAGGTCGGGGAGCTGTTTTTT

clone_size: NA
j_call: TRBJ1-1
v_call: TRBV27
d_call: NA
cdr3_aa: CASSFTGFDGAFF
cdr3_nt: TGTGCCAGCAGTTTTACAGGGTTTGACGGAGCTTTCTTT

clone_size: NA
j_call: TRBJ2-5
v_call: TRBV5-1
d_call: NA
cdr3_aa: CASSLGGGQETQYF
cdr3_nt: TGCGCCAGCAGCTTGGGTGGCGGCCAAGAGACCCAGTACTTC

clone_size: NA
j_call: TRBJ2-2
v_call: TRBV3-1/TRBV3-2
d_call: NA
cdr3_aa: CASSHGGYTGELFF
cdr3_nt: TGTGCCAGCAGCCACGGCGGTTACACCGGGGAGCTGTTTTTT

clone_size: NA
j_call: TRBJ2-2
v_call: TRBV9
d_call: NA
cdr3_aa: CASSLERGFTGELFF
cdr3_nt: TGTGCCAGCAGCTTGGAGAGGGGGTTCACCGGGGAGCTGTTTTTT

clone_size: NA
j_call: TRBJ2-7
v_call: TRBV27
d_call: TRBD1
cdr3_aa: CASSSPGQGAVEQYF
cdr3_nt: TGTGCCAGCAGTTCCCCCGGACAGGGGGCTGTCGAGCAGTACTTC

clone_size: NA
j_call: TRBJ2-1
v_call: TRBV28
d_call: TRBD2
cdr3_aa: CASSFSGGLAGSSYNEQFF
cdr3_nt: TGTGCCAGCAGTTTTTCGGGTGGACTAGCGGGTAGCTCCTACAATGAGCAGTTCTTC

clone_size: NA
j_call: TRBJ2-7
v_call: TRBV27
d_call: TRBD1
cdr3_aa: CASSTGQGDLHHEQYF
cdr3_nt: TGTGCCAGCAGCACGGGACAGGGGGATCTGCACCACGAGCAGTACTTC

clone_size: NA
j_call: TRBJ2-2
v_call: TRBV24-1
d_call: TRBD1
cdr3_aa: CATSDFRQGTGELFF
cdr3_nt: TGTGCCACCAGTGATTTCCGACAGGGGACCGGGGAGCTGTTTTTT

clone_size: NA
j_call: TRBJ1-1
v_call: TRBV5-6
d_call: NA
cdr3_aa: CASSGVLLDSRTEAFF
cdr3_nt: TGTGCCAGCAGCGGAGTCTTGCTGGACAGCCGCACTGAAGCTTTCTTT

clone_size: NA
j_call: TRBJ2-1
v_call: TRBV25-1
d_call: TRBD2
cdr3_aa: CASSVAGGLHEQFF
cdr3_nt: TGTGCCAGCAGTGTAGCGGGGGGGCTACATGAGCAGTTCTTC

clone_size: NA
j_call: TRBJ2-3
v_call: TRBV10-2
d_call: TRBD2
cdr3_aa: CAAGGVGLAGKSTDTQYF
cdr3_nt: TGCGCCGCGGGGGGGGTAGGACTAGCGGGGAAGAGCACAGATACGCAGTATTTT

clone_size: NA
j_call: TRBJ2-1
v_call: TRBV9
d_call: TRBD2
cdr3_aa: CASSVQPGLATHEQFF
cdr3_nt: TGTGCCAGCAGCGTGCAGCCGGGACTAGCTACCCATGAGCAGTTCTTC

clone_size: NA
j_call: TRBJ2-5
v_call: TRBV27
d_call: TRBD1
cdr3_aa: CASSLSRTGQETQYF
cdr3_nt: TGTGCCAGCAGTTTATCTCGGACAGGTCAAGAGACCCAGTACTTC

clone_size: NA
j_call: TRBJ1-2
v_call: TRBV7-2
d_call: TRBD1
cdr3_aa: CASSLKTGPYGYTF
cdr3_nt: TGTGCCAGCAGCTTAAAGACAGGGCCCTATGGCTACACCTTC

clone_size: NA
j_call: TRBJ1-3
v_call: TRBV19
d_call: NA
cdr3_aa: CASSILALSGNTIYF
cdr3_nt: TGTGCCAGTAGTATATTGGCCCTCTCTGGAAACACCATATATTTT

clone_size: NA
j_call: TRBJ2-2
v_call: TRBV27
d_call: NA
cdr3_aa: CASSSDYNTGELFF
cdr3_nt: TGTGCCAGCTCCTCCGACTACAACACCGGGGAGCTGTTTTTT

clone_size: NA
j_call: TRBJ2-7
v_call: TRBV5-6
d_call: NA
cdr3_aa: CASSLKARSYEQYF
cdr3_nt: TGTGCCAGCAGCTTAAAAGCGAGGTCCTACGAGCAGTACTTC

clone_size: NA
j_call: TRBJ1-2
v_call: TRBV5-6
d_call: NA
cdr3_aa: CASSLVQEGYTF
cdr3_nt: TGTGCCAGCAGCTTGGTTCAGGAAGGCTACACCTTC

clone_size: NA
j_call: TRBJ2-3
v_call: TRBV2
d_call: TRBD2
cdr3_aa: CASSAGLAGGLDTQYF
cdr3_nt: TGTGCCAGCAGTGCGGGACTAGCGGGGGGGCTGGATACGCAGTATTTT

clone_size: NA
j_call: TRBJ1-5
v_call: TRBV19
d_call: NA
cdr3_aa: CASSIVEGGQPQHF
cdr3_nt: TGTGCCAGTAGTATAGTGGAGGGAGGGCAGCCCCAGCATTTT

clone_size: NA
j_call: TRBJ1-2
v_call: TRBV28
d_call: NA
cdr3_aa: CASSSTGYGYTF
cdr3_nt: TGTGCCAGCAGTTCTACAGGGTATGGCTACACCTTC

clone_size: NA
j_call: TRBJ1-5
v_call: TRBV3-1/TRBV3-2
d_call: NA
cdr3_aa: CASSQGGGASFVQPQHF
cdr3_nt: TGTGCCAGCAGCCAAGGAGGGGGGGCGAGTTTCGTTCAGCCCCAGCATTTT

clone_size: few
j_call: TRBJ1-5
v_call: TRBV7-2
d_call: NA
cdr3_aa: CASSQGTSNQPQHF
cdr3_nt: TGTGCCAGCAGTCAAGGGACATCGAATCAGCCCCAGCATTTT

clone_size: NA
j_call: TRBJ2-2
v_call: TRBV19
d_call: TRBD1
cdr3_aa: CASSRDRLNTGELFF
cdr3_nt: TGTGCCAGTAGTCGGGACAGACTTAACACCGGGGAGCTGTTTTTT

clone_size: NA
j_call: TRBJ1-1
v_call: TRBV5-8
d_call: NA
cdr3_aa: CASTPIAYTEAFF
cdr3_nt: TGTGCCAGCACCCCTATCGCGTACACTGAAGCTTTCTTT

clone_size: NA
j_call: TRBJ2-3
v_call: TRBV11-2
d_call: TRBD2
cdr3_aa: CASSLEGSGRAADTQYF
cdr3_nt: TGTGCCAGCAGCTTAGAAGGTAGCGGGAGGGCCGCAGATACGCAGTATTTT

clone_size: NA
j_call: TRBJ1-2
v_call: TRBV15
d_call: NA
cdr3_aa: CATSRGPQGIGLANYGYTF
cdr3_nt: TGTGCCACCAGCAGAGGACCTCAGGGGATCGGCCTAGCTAACTATGGCTACACCTTC

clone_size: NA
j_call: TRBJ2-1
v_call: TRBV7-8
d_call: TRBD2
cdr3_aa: CAVRTSGGDHNEQFF
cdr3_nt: TGTGCCGTTAGGACTAGCGGGGGAGATCACAATGAGCAGTTCTTC

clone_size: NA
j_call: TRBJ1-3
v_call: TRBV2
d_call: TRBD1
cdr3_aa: CASSEGGTAIGSTIYF
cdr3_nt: TGTGCCAGCAGTGAGGGCGGGACAGCTATTGGTAGCACCATATATTTT

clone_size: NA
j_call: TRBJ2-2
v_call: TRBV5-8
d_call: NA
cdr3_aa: CASSYKISRGINTGELFF
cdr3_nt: TGTGCCAGCAGCTACAAAATAAGTCGGGGAATAAACACCGGGGAGCTGTTTTTT

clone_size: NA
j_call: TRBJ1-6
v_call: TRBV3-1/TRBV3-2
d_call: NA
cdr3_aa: CASSFHTRGDSPLHF
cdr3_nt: TGTGCCAGCAGCTTCCACACCCGCGGGGATTCACCCCTCCACTTT

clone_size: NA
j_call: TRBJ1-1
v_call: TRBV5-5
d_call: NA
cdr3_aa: CASSGFRNTEAFF
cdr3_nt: TGTGCCAGCTCAGGGTTCCGGAACACTGAAGCTTTCTTT

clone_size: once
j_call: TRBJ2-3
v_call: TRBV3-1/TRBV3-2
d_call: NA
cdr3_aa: CASSPFSTDTQYF
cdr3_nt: TGTGCCAGCAGCCCTTTCAGCACAGATACGCAGTATTTT

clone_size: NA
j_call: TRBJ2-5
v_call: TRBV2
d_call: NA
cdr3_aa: CASSEPQLSQYF
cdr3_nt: TGTGCCAGCAGTGAACCCCAACTGAGCCAGTACTTC

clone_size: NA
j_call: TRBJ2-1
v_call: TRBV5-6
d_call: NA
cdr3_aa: CASSLWAGREQFF
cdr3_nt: TGTGCCAGCAGCTTGTGGGCGGGGAGAGAGCAGTTCTTC

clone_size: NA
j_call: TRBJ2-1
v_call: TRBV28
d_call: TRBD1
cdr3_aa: CASRVAGGWNEQFF
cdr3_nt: TGTGCCAGCAGGGTTGCAGGGGGCTGGAATGAGCAGTTCTTC

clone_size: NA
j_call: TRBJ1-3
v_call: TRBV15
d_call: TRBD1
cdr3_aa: CATSRAGTGALSGNTIYF
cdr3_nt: TGTGCCACCAGCAGAGCCGGGACAGGGGCTCTCTCTGGAAACACCATATATTTT

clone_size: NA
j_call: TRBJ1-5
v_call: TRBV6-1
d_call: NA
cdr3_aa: CASSEGLGRQPQHF
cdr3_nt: TGTGCCAGCAGTGAGGGGTTGGGGCGTCAGCCCCAGCATTTT

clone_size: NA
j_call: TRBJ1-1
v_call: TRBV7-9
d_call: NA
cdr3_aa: CASSPYDRPNTEAFF
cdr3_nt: TGTGCCAGCAGTCCATATGACAGGCCCAACACTGAAGCTTTCTTT

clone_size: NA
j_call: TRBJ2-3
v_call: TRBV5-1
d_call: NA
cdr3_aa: CASKSGGGGGTDTQYF
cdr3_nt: TGCGCCAGCAAGTCGGGCGGCGGGGGCGGCACAGATACGCAGTATTTT